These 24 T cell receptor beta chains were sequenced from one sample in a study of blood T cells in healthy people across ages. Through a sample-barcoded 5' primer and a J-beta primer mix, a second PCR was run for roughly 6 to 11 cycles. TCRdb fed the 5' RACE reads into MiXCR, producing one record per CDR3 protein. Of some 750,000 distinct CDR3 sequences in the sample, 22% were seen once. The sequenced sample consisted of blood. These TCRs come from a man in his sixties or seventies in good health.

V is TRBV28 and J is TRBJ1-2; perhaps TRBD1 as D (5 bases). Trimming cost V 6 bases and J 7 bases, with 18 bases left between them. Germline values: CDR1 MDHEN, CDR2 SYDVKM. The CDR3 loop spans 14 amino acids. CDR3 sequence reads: CASSTARGRGGYTF. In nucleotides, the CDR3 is TGTGCCAGCAGCACGGCAAGGGGTCGGGGTGGCTACACCTTC.

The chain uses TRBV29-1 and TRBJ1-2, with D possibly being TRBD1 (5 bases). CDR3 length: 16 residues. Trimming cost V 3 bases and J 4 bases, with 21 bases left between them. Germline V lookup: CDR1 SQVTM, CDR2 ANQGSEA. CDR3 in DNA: TGCAGCGTTGACCGGTCCCGGGACCGTACATCCTATGGCTACACCTTC. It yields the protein CSVDRSRDRTSYGYTF.

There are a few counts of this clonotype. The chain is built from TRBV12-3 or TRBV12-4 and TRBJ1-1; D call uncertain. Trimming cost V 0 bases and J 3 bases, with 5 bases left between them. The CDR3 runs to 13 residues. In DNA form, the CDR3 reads TGTGCCAGCAGTTTAGCCAGTCACACTGAAGCTTTCTTT. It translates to CASSLASHTEAFF.

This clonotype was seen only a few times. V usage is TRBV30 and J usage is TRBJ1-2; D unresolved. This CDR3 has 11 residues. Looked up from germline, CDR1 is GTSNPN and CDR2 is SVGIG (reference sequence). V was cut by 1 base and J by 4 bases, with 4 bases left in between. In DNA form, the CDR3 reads TGTGCCTGGAGTGATACCTATGGCTACACCTTC. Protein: CAWSDTYGYTF.

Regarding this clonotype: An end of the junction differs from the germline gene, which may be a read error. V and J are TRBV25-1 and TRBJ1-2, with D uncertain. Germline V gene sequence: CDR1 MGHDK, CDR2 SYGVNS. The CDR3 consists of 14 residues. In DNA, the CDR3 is TGTGTCAGCAGTGATTGGGTCCTAACCTATGGCTACACCTTC. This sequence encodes CVSSDWVLTYGYTF.

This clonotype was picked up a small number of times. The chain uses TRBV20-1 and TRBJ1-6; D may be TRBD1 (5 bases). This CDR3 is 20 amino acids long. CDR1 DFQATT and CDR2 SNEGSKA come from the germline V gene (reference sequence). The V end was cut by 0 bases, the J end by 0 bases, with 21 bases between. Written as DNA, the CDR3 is TGCAGTGCTAGAGATCGGGGGGTTGTAGGGTTGAGCTCCTATAATTCACCCCTCCACTTT. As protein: CSARDRGVVGLSSYNSPLHF.

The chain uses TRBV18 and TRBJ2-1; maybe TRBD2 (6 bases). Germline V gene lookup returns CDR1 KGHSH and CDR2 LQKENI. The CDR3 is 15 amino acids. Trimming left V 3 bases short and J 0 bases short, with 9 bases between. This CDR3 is CASSPLLASYNEQFF. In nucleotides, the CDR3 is TGTGCCAGCTCACCCCTACTAGCCTCCTACAATGAGCAGTTCTTC. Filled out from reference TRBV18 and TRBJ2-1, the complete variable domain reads NAGVMQNPRHLVRRRGQEARLRCSPMKGHSHVYWYRQLPEEGLKFMVYLQKENIIDESGMPKERFSAEFPKEGPSILRIQQVVRGDSAAYFCASSPLLASYNEQFFGPGTRLTVL.

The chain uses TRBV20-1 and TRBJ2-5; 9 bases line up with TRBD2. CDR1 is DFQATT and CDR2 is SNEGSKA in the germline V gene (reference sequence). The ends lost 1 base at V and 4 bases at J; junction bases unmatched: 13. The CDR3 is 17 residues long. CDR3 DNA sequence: TGCAGTGCTAGAGGCGGGGGGGGCCAAGAGATGGGAGAGACCCAGTACTTC. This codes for CSARGGGGQEMGETQYF.

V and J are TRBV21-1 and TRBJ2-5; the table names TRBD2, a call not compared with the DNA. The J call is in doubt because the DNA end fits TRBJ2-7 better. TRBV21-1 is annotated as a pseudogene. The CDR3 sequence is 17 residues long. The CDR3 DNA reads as TGTGCCAGCAGCAACGGACTAGCGGGAGGGTCCTCCTACGAGCAGTACGTC. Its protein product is CASSNGLAGGSSYEQYV.

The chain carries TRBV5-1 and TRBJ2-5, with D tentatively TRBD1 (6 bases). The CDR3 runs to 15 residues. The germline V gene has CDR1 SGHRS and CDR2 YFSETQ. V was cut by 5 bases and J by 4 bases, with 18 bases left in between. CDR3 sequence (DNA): TGCGCCAGCAGGGGACACTTAGGACGGGGAGAGACCCAGTACTTC. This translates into CASRGHLGRGETQYF.

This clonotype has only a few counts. This chain's CDR3 is CSVGSTEAFF. The CDR3 DNA is TGCAGTGTAGGGTCCACTGAAGCTTTCTTT. The rearrangement uses TRBV20-1 and TRBJ1-1; no clear D gene. The CDR3 runs 10 residues. Germline values: CDR1 DFQATT, CDR2 SNEGSKA (reference sequence). V was pared by 7 bases and J by 4 bases, with 7 bases between.

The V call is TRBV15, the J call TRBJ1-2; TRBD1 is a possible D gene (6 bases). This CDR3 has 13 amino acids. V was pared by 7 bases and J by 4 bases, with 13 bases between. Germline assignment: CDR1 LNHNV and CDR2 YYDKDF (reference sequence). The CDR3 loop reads CATMRGGGYGYTF. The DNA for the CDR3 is TGTGCCACCATGAGGGGGGGAGGCTATGGCTACACCTTC.

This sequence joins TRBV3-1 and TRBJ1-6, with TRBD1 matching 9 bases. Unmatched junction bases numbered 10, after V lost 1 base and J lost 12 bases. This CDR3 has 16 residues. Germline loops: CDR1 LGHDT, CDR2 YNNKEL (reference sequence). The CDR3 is CASSQAMGQGARPLHF. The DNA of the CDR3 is TGTGCCAGCAGCCAAGCCATGGGACAGGGCGCAAGACCCCTCCACTTT. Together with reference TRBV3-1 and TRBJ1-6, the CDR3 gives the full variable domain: DTAVSQTPKYLVTQMGNDKSIKCEQNLGHDTMYWYKQDSKKFLKIMFSYNNKELIINETVPNRFSPKSPDKAHLNLHINSLELGDSAVYFCASSQAMGQGARPLHFGNGTRLTVT.

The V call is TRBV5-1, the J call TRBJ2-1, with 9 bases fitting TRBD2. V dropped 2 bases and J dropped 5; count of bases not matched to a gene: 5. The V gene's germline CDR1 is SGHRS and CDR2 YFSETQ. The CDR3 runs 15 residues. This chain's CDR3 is CASSFLAGTNNEQFF. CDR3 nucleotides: TGCGCCAGCAGCTTCCTAGCGGGGACCAACAATGAGCAGTTCTTC.

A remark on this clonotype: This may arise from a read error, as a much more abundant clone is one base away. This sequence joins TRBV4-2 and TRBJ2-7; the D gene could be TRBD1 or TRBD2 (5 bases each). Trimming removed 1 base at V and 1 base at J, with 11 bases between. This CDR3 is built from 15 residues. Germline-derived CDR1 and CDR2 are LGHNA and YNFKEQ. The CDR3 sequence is CASSQVWDGSYEQYF. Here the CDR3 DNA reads TGTGCCAGCAGCCAAGTGTGGGACGGTTCCTACGAGCAGTACTTC.

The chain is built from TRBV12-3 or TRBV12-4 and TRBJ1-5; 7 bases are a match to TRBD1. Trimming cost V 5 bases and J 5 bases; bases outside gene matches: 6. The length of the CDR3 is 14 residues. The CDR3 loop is CASSRAGGYQPQHF. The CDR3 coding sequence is TGTGCCAGCAGTCGGGCAGGGGGTTATCAGCCCCAGCATTTT.

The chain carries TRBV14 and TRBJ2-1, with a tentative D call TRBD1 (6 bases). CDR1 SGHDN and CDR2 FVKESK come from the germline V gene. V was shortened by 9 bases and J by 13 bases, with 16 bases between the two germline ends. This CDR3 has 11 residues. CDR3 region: CASSRGPAQFF. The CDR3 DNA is TGTGCCAGTTCCAGGGGACCCGCACAGTTCTTC.

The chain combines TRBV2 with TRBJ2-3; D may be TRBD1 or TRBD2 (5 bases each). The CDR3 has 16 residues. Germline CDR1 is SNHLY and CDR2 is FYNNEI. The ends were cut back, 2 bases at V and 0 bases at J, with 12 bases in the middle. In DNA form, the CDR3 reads TGTGCCAGCAGTGAATTGAGGGGTTGGAGCACAGATACGCAGTATTTT. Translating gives CASSELRGWSTDTQYF.

The CDR3 sequence: CASSQEDRVWDIQYF. DNA of the CDR3: TGCGCCAGCAGCCAGGAAGACAGGGTTTGGGACATTCAGTACTTC. The chain uses TRBV4-3 and TRBJ2-4, with 7 bases identical to TRBD1. With 3 bases clipped from V and 8 bases from J, the junction kept 10 bases outside the gene matches. The CDR3 runs 15 residues. Germline V CDR1 and CDR2: LGHNA, YSLEER.

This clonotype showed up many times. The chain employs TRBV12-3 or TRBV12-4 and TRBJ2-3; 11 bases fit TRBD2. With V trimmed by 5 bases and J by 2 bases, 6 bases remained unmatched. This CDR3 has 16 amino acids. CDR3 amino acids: CASSILAGAYTDTQYF. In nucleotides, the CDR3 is TGTGCCAGCAGTATACTAGCGGGAGCCTACACAGATACGCAGTATTTT.

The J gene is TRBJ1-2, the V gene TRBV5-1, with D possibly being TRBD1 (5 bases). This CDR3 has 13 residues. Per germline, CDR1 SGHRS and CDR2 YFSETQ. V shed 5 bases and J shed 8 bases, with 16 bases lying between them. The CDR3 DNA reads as TGCGCCAGCAGGCGGGACCTGGCCTGGGGCTACACCTTC. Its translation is CASRRDLAWGYTF.

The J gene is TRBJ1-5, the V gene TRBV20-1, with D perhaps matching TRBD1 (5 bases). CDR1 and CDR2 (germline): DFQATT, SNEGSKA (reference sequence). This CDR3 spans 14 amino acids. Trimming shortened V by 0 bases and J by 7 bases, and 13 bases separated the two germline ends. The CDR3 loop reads CSARDREGMQPQHF. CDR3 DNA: TGCAGTGCTAGAGATAGGGAGGGGATGCAGCCCCAGCATTTT.

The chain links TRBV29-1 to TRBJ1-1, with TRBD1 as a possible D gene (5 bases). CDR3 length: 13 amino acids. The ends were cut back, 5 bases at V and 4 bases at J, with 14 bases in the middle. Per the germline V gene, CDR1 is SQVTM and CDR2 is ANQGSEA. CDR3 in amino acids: CSVHWGRGTEAFF. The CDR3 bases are TGCAGCGTTCACTGGGGGAGGGGCACTGAAGCTTTCTTT.

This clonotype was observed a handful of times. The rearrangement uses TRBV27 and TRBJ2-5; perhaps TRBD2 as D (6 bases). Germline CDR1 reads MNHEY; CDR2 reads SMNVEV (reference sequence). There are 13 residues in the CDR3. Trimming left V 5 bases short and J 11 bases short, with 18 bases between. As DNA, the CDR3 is TGTGCCAGCAGTGTGCCGGGACTGGCCAAGCAGTACTTC. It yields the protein CASSVPGLAKQYF.